Listed here are 6 T cell receptor beta chains from one sample, sequenced in a study of blood T cell repertoires in COVID-19. Produced via immunoSEQ multiplex PCR; TCRdb's table is partial and in-frame only. The data show about 45,000 clones, over 75% seen once. Sequenced input: peripheral blood. Receptors originate from a human donor in a cohort sampled during active COVID-19.

The chain is built from TRBV28 and TRBJ2-3, with D maybe TRBD2 (6 bases). This CDR3 spans 15 amino acids. Germline CDR1 and CDR2: MDHEN and SYDVKM. The V gene lost 8 bases and the J gene lost 2 bases, with 17 bases spanning the gap. DNA of the CDR3: TGTGCCAGCGGGGCGAGGGAGGTCTCCACAGATACGCAGTATTTT. This gives the protein CASGAREVSTDTQYF.

V usage is TRBV5-4 and J usage is TRBJ2-2; unclear D gene. The CDR3 runs to 13 residues. Trimming shortened V by 4 bases and J by 3 bases, and 7 bases separated the two germline ends. Per germline, CDR1 SGHNT and CDR2 YYREEE (reference sequence). Here the CDR3 DNA reads TGTGCCAGCAGCCCCAGGTACACCGGGGAGCTGTTTTTT. As protein: CASSPRYTGELFF. The complete variable domain, with remaining parts taken from reference TRBV5-4 and TRBJ2-2, reads ETGVTQSPTHLIKTRGQQVTLRCSSQSGHNTVSWYQQALGQGPQFIFQYYREEENGRGNFPPRFSGLQFPNYSSELNVNALELDDSALYLCASSPRYTGELFFGEGSRLTVL.

The rearrangement uses TRBV28 and TRBJ2-1, with TRBD1 identical over 8 bases. The CDR3 runs 14 residues. The V gene end was trimmed by 6 bases and the J gene end by 7 bases; junction bases not matched to a gene: 8. Looked up from germline, CDR1 is MDHEN and CDR2 is SYDVKM. CDR3 DNA: TGTGCCAGCAGCGGGACAGGTATGCTAAATGAGCAGTTCTTC. Translated, it gives CASSGTGMLNEQFF. The full variable domain, in which reference TRBV28 and TRBJ2-1 provide the parts outside the CDR3, is DVKVTQSSRYLVKRTGEKVFLECVQDMDHENMFWYRQDPGLGLRLIYFSYDVKMKEKGDIPEGYSVSREKKERFSLILESASTNQTSMYLCASSGTGMLNEQFFGPGTRLTVL.

The genes are TRBV5-1 and TRBJ2-1, with 9 nucleotides matching TRBD1. The CDR3 spans 15 residues. CDR1 and CDR2 from the germline V gene are SGHRS and YFSETQ. The V gene end was trimmed by 1 base and the J gene end by 7 bases; junction bases not matched to a gene: 6. This CDR3 is CASSLYRGQVNEQFF. CDR3 DNA sequence: TGCGCCAGCAGCTTGTACAGGGGGCAAGTGAATGAGCAGTTCTTC.

The chain recombines TRBV11-3 with TRBJ2-7, with a tentative D call TRBD2 (5 bases). CDR3 length: 16 residues. Trimming removed 6 bases at V and 1 base at J, with 19 bases between. CDR1 and CDR2 (germline): SGHNT, YENEEA. The CDR3 loop is CASSPPDWFLSYEQYF. The CDR3 region has the DNA TGTGCCAGCAGTCCACCGGACTGGTTTCTTTCCTACGAGCAGTACTTC.

This clone was recorded a few times. The V gene is TRBV5-6, the J gene TRBJ2-1; 8 bases line up with TRBD1. Germline V gene lookup returns CDR1 SGHDT and CDR2 YYEEEE. The J segment lost 0 bases and the V segment lost 3 bases, leaving 5 bases of the junction unmatched. This CDR3 has 16 amino acids. CDR3 protein: CASSSGQGVSYNEQFF. The CDR3 coding sequence is TGTGCCAGCAGCTCTGGACAGGGAGTCTCCTACAATGAGCAGTTCTTC.